This TCR beta chain was recorded in a study of T-cell reconstitution after alpha-beta-depleted transplantation in children. The V gene's germline CDR1 is ENHRY and CDR2 SYGVKD. The CDR3 totals 14 residues. V lost 0 bases to trimming and J lost 2 bases; unmatched junction nucleotides: 0. Unique molecular identifiers were used in preparing the TCRbeta library. TCRdb passed the PCR reads through MiXCR, listing each CDR3 protein once. The sample has 600,000 to 700,000 distinct CDR3 sequences; 16% are singletons. Ten or more counts support this clonotype. Sequencing used PBMCs from the stem cell graft donor, obtained from the stem cell graft. The sequence came from a human donor who donated a stem cell graft to a child with acute myeloid leukemia. J is TRBJ1-2 and V is TRBV10-3, with 7 bases lining up with TRBD1. The CDR3 here is CAISESTGNYGYTF. As DNA, the CDR3 is TGTGCCATCAGTGAGTCGACAGGGAACTATGGCTACACCTTC.